This T cell receptor (beta chain) originates from a study of T cells in Graves' hyperthyroidism and ophthalmopathy. Pregnant or lactating patients were excluded, as were those with uncontrolled infection or other autoimmune disease. Worth noting for this clonotype: One junction end does not reproduce the germline sequence, and a read error may be involved.

CDR1 is SGHTA and CDR2 is FQGTGA in the germline V gene. The length of the CDR3 is 15 residues. TCR beta CDR3 region amplification was performed from RNA transcripts. A set of HTBI primers served as the primers for a first-round RT-PCR of the TCR CDR3. In TCRdb, the multiplex PCR reads were re-called with MiXCR into one record per CDR3 protein. The data show about 580,000 distinct CDR3 sequences, with just over 45% seen just once and approximately 8.4% held by the top ten. This sequence joins TRBV7-3 and TRBJ2-2; TRBD1 or TRBD2 may be the D gene (5 bases each). Material: peripheral blood or thyroid tissue (not recorded which). This TCR derives from a woman aged 18-29 years with Graves' hyperthyroidism. The CDR3 DNA sequence: TGTGCCAGCAGCTTATGGCCCGGGGCCTCCGGGAAGCTGTTTTTT. This translates into CASSLWPGASGKLFF.